A single sample is the source of the 9 T cell receptor beta chains below, sequenced in a study of blood T cell repertoires in COVID-19. The table came from immunoSEQ multiplex PCR; TCRdb's copy has only in-frame clones and leaves some out. Of about 94,000 clones listed, around 72% are singletons. Sample: peripheral blood. The receptors shown here come from a man aged 65 to 85 with COVID-19, enrolled during active disease.

This clone was seen only once. The V gene is TRBV5-1, the J gene TRBJ2-5; 10 bases are shared with TRBD2. Trimming cost V 3 bases and J 3 bases; bases outside gene matches: 14. Germline V gives CDR1 SGHRS, CDR2 YFSETQ. The CDR3 runs to 18 residues. The CDR3 sequence is CASSYWRRPSGSEETQYF. The CDR3 DNA sequence: TGCGCCAGCAGCTACTGGAGGCGGCCTAGCGGGAGTGAAGAGACCCAGTACTTC.

The gene calls are TRBV27 and TRBJ1-2, with D unclear. CDR3 length equals 13 residues. CDR1 and CDR2 from the germline V gene are MNHEY and SMNVEV (reference sequence). V shed 3 bases and J shed 7 bases, with 12 bases lying between them. The CDR3 sequence is CASSFDTGVGYTF. DNA of the CDR3: TGTGCCAGCAGTTTTGACACTGGTGTTGGCTACACCTTC.

The V call is TRBV9, the J call TRBJ2-1, with 11 bases lining up with TRBD2. Germline CDR1 and CDR2: SGDLS and YYNGEE. The J segment lost 7 bases and the V segment lost 2 bases, leaving 5 bases of the junction unmatched. This CDR3 is 15 amino acids long. The CDR3 spells CASSVTSGSGNEQFF. The CDR3 DNA follows: TGTGCCAGCAGCGTCACTAGCGGGAGTGGGAATGAGCAGTTCTTC.

CDR3 DNA: TGTGCCAGCAGCTCCGGACATTACAATGAGCAGTTCTTC. Protein: CASSSGHYNEQFF. The chain couples TRBV7-2 to TRBJ2-1; a weak D match, TRBD1 (5 bases). Trimming took 4 bases from V and 4 from J, leaving 8 bases between them. The germline CDR1 and CDR2 sequences are SGHTA and FQGNSA. The length of the CDR3 is 13 residues.

This clone occurred a few times. This chain uses TRBV12-3 or TRBV12-4 with TRBJ1-5, with D hard to call. Deletions cut 0 bases from V and 10 bases from J, with 7 bases between. The CDR3 is 12 residues long. The CDR3 coding sequence is TGTGCCAGCAGTTTAGCCTCCGGTCCCCAGCATTTT. It codes for CASSLASGPQHF.

The sample holds one count of this clone. The V and J genes are TRBV9 and TRBJ2-5, with unresolved D. Germline V gives CDR1 SGDLS, CDR2 YYNGEE. The CDR3 is made up of 13 amino acids. V was clipped by 1 base and J by 5 bases, with 9 bases between them. The CDR3 DNA is TGTGCCAGCAGCGTATCTCGTTCGGAGACCCAGTACTTC. Translated, it gives CASSVSRSETQYF.

Here the CDR3 DNA reads TGTGCCAGCAGTTACTCGGTGACAGGGCAGGTAACTGAAGCTTTCTTT. Its protein is CASSYSVTGQVTEAFF. The chain is built from TRBV6-5 and TRBJ1-1, with 7 bases identical to TRBD1. The trim removed 0 bases at V and 5 bases at J, leaving 9 bases unmatched. The CDR3 has 16 amino acids. From germline, CDR1 is MNHEY and CDR2 SVGAGI.

This chain joins TRBV19 and TRBJ2-1, with 9 bases that match TRBD2. Germline CDR1 and CDR2: LNHDA and SQIVND (reference sequence). The CDR3 is 14 residues long. After removal of 6 bases from V and 0 bases from J, the junction contained 0 bases not matched to a gene. As DNA, the CDR3 is TGTGCCAGTAGGCGGGAGGGCTCCTACAATGAGCAGTTCTTC. Translated: CASRREGSYNEQFF.

This clone was detected only a few times. V and J are TRBV6-5 and TRBJ1-2; 9 bases line up with TRBD1. CDR3 length: 14 residues. V shed 5 bases, J shed 7 bases, and the junction held 8 bases outside the gene matches. Germline lookup yields CDR1 MNHEY and CDR2 SVGAGI. The CDR3 DNA reads TGTGCCAGCAGTACCTGGGGGGGACAGGGTGGCTACACCTTC. This sequence encodes CASSTWGGQGGYTF.